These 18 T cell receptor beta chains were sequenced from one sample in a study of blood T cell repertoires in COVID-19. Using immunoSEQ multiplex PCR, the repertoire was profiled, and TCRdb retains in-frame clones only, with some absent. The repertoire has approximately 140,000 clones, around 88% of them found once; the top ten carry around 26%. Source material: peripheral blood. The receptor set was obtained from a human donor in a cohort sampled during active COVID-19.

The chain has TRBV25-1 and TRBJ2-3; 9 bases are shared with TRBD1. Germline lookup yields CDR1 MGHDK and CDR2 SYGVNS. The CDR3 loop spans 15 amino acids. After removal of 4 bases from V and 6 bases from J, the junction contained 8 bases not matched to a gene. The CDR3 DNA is TGTGCCAGCAGTGCGCGGACAGGGGAGGGCGATACGCAGTATTTT. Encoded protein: CASSARTGEGDTQYF.

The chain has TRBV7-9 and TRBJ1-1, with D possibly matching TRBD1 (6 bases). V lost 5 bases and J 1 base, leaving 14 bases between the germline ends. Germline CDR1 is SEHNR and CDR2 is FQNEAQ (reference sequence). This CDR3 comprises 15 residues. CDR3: CASSRRDNGNTEAFF. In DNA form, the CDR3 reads TGTGCCAGCAGCCGTCGGGACAATGGGAACACTGAAGCTTTCTTT.

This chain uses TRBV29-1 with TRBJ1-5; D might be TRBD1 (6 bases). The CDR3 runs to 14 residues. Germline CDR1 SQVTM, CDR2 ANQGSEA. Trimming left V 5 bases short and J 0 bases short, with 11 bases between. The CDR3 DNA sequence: TGCAGCGTTCGAACAGGGTTTAGCAATCAGCCCCAGCATTTT. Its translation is CSVRTGFSNQPQHF.

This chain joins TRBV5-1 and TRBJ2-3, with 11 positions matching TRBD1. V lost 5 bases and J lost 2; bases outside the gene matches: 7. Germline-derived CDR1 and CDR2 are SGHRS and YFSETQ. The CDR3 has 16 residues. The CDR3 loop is CASRGTGGELTDTQYF. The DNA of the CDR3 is TGCGCCAGCAGAGGGACAGGGGGTGAACTCACAGATACGCAGTATTTT.

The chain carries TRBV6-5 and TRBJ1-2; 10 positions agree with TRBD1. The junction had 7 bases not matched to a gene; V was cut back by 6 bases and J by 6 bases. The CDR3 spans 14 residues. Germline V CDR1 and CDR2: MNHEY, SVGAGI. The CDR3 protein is CASRTGTGVNGYTF. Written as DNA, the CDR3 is TGTGCCAGCAGGACCGGGACAGGGGTAAATGGCTACACCTTC.

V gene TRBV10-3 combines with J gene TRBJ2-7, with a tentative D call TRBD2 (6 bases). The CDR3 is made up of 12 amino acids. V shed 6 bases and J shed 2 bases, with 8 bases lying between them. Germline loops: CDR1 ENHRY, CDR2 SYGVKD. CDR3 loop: CAIRGTAYEQYF. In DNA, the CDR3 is TGTGCCATCAGGGGGACTGCCTACGAGCAGTACTTC.

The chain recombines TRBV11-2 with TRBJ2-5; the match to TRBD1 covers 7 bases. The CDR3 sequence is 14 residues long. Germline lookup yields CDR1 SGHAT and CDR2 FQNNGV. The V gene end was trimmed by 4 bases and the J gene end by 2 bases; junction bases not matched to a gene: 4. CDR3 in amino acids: CASSSTGTQETQYF. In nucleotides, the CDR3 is TGTGCCAGCAGCTCGACAGGGACGCAAGAGACCCAGTACTTC.

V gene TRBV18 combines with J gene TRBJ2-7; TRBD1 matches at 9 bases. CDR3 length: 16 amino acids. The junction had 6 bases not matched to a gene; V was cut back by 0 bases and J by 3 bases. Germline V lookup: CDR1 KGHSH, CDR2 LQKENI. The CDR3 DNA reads TGTGCCAGCTCACCACCAGCAGGACAGGGGAACTACGAGCAGTACTTC. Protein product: CASSPPAGQGNYEQYF. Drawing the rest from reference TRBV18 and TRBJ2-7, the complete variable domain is NAGVMQNPRHLVRRRGQEARLRCSPMKGHSHVYWYRQLPEEGLKFMVYLQKENIIDESGMPKERFSAEFPKEGPSILRIQQVVRGDSAAYFCASSPPAGQGNYEQYFGPGTRLTVT.

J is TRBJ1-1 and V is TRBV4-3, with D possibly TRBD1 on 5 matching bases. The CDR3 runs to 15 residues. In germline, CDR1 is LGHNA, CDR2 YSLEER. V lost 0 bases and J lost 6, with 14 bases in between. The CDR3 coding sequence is TGCGCCAGCAGCCAAGAACGGGGCGGGATCGCTGAAGCTTTCTTT. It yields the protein CASSQERGGIAEAFF.

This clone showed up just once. The CDR3 loop is CASSFPSQETQYF. The CDR3 DNA reads TGTGCCAGCAGCTTTCCTAGTCAAGAGACCCAGTACTTC. This rearrangement joins TRBV5-5 to TRBJ2-5; no clear D. Germline CDR1 and CDR2: SGHKS and YYEKEE (reference sequence). V was clipped by 2 bases and J by 2 bases, with 7 bases between them. The CDR3 has 13 residues.

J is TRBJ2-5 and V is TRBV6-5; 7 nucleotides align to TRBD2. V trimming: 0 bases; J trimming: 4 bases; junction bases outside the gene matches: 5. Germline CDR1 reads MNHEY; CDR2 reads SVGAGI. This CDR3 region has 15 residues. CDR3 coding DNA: TGTGCCAGCAGTTACTCGGGCGGGGGAGGAGAGACCCAGTACTTC. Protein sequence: CASSYSGGGGETQYF.

In DNA, the CDR3 is TGTGCCAGCAGCACCGTTGCAGGGAATGGCTACACCTTC. It encodes CASSTVAGNGYTF. The rearrangement links TRBV5-5 to TRBJ1-2; a possible D gene is TRBD1 (5 bases). The CDR3 contains 13 residues. The germline V gene encodes CDR1 SGHKS and CDR2 YYEKEE (reference sequence). Trimming took off 4 bases at V and 6 bases at J, with 13 bases between the two ends.

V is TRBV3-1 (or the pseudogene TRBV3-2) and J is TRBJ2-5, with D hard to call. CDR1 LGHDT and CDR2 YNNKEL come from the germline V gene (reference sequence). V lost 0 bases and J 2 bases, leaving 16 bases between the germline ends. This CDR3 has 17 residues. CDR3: CASSQDSIYPSQETQYF. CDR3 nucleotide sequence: TGTGCCAGCAGCCAAGATAGCATCTACCCTAGTCAAGAGACCCAGTACTTC.

CDR3 coding DNA: TGTGCCAGCGGGCAAGGGGTAGGAACCCAGTACTTC. It codes for CASGQGVGTQYF. The chain joins TRBV28 to TRBJ2-5, with D perhaps matching TRBD1 (5 bases). The CDR3 is 12 amino acids. Germline V gene sequence: CDR1 MDHEN, CDR2 SYDVKM. The V and J ends lost 8 bases and 8 bases respectively, with 15 bases between them.

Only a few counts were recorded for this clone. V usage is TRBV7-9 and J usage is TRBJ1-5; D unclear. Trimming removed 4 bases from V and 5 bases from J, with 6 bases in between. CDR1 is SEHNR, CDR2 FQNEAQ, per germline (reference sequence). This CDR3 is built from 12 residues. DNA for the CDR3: TGTGCCAGCAGCTCCTCTTATCAGCCCCAGCATTTT. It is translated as CASSSSYQPQHF.

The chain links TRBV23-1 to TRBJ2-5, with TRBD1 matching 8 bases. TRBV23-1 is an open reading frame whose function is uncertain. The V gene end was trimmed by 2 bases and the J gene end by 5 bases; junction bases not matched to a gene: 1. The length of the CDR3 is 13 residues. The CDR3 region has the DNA TGCGCCAGCAGTCAAGACAGGGGTGAGACCCAGTACTTC. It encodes CASSQDRGETQYF.

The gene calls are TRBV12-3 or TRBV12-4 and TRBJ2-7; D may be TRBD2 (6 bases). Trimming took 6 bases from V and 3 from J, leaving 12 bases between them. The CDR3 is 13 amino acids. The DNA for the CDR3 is TGTGCCAGCAGCCGGAGGGGTGACTACGAGCAGTACTTC. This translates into CASSRRGDYEQYF.

The CDR3 bases are TGCAGTGCTAGTATTAGCTACGAGCAGTACTTC. Protein product: CSASISYEQYF. The genes are TRBV20-1 and TRBJ2-7; no clear D gene. The germline V gene encodes CDR1 DFQATT and CDR2 SNEGSKA (reference sequence). This CDR3 is built from 11 residues. V was trimmed by 3 bases and J by 3 bases, leaving 6 bases between them.